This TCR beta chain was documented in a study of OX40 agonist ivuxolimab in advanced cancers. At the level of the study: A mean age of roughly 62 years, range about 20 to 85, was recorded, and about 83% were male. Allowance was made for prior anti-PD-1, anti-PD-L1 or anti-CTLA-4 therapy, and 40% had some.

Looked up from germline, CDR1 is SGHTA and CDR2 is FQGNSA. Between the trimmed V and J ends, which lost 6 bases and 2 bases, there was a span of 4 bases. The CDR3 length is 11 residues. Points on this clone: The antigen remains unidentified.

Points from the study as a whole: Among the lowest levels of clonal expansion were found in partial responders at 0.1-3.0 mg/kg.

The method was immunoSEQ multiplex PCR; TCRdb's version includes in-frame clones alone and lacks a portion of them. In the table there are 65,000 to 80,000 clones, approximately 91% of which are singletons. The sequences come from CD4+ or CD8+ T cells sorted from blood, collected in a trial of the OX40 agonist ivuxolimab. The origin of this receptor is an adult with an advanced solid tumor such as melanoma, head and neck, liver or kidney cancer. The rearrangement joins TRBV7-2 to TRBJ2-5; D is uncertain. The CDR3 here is CASRAQETQYF. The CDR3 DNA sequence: TGTGCCAGCAGGGCTCAAGAGACCCAGTACTTC.